This TCR beta chain was documented in a study of post-analysis software for immune sequencing data (dated by TCRdb to the mid-2010s). As for the study more broadly: Recorded disease courses included relapsing-remitting, secondary progressive and progressive-relapsing multiple sclerosis, with some patients lacking subtype annotation. The patient repertoires were set against ten to eleven previously published healthy control repertoires from donors whose ages ranged from roughly 6 to 26 years. A subset of samples was prepared in parallel using single-end sample barcoding, then pooled and co-amplified after Illumina adapter ligation.

The library was generated by PCR. Sequencing used an Illumina HiSeq 2500. Unique molecular identifiers were incorporated into TCR beta cDNA libraries to reduce PCR and sequencing biases. Every 1 to 10 million input T cells yielded 500,000 or so cDNA molecules, meaning each molecule approximated one T cell. The same protocol used for the earlier healthy control dataset was applied to prepare and sequence the patient libraries. Within a given batch, samples were prepared together, multiplexed and sequenced on the same HiSeq lane. Processing in the source paper ran as follows. MIGEC was used to process the raw barcoded reads, and molecular identifier groups with only a single read were discarded before consensus assembly and CDR3 extraction. Clonotype tables were post-analysed with VDJtools, and diversity was normalized by down-sampling all datasets to the smallest sample size. Repertoire overlap clustering matched CDR3 amino acid but not nucleotide sequences to correct batch-related cross-sample contamination. TCRdb reworked the public reads: Q25 trimming with fastp, MiXCR clone assembly, productive beta chains retained. Each entry merges the rows of one CDR3 protein and shows their most common DNA and genes. These V and J calls originate from TCRdb's pipeline instead of the authors' own analysis. This sample comprises 350,000 to 450,000 distinct CDR3 sequences, less than 40% of them detected only once. The ten largest account for approximately 7.1% of the sample.

The germline V gene (reference sequence) yields DFQATT for CDR1 and SNEGSKA for CDR2. The CDR3, from cysteine to phenylalanine, totals 17 residues. Left in the record is the CDR3 DNA by itself, 51 bases read in frame from the first base. For this chain, trimming is 1 base at the V end and 4 bases at the J end, and the number of junction bases without a gene match is 12. Overall study outcomes, separate from this receptor: Significantly lower normalized Chao1 diversity was found in multiple sclerosis patients than in controls, suggesting substantial peripheral T-cell clonal expansion. The multiple sclerosis patient group was slightly younger than the control group. Significantly higher frequencies in patients than in controls were found for roughly 5 TRBV segments, including TRBV5-6, TRBV5-1 and TRBV20-1. When samples were clustered directly using the F measure, samples prepared in the same batch co-clustered strongly, which prompted a batch-effect correction.

To demonstrate the VDJtools post-analysis software, the study profiled TCR beta repertoires from the peripheral blood of about 13 young patients with multiple sclerosis. The multiple sclerosis patients were children and adolescents between about 6 and 16 years of age. Concerning this clonotype itself: Its target antigen remains unknown. No base qualities exist here, and no much larger clone lies one base off it.

The sequence derives from a girl aged 2 to 9 with multiple sclerosis. Sequencing was carried out using blood. The sequence joins TRBV20-1 to TRBJ1-2, and 10 junction bases match TRBD1. The CDR3 corresponds to CSARVWDRGRTSYGYTF. The DNA reads TGCAGTGCTAGAGTTTGGGACAGGGGCCGTACCTCCTATGGCTACACCTTC.